Below are 32 T cell receptor beta chains sequenced from a single sample in a study of T cell responses to AZD1222 COVID-19 vaccine. The table came from immunoSEQ multiplex PCR; TCRdb's copy has only in-frame clones and leaves some out. The sample records 150,000 to 190,000 clones, about 90% being singletons. The specimen was peripheral blood, collected 28 days after the second AZD1222 dose. The origin of the receptors is an adult who received the AZD1222 COVID-19 vaccine.

V is TRBV27 and J is TRBJ1-2; tentatively, D is TRBD1 (6 bases). Germline assignment: CDR1 MNHEY and CDR2 SMNVEV (reference sequence). The CDR3 has 14 residues. Trimming stripped 5 bases from V and 6 bases from J, with 16 bases between. The CDR3 here is CASSLSGAPHGYTF. The CDR3 DNA follows: TGTGCCAGCAGTCTCTCAGGGGCCCCACATGGCTACACCTTC.

This rearrangement joins TRBV6-5 to TRBJ1-4, with D uncertain. The germline V gene has CDR1 MNHEY and CDR2 SVGAGI. The CDR3 extends over 13 amino acids. V gave up 11 bases and J gave up 4 bases, with 14 bases separating them. The CDR3 bases are TGTGCCGGCTCAAGGACTGGTAATGAAAAACTGTTTTTT. It specifies CAGSRTGNEKLFF.

V is TRBV3-1 (or the pseudogene TRBV3-2) and J is TRBJ1-1; possible D gene TRBD1, 5 bases. The germline V gene has CDR1 LGHDT and CDR2 YNNKEL (reference sequence). Trimming shortened V by 0 bases and J by 1 base, and 9 bases separated the two germline ends. This CDR3 is 15 amino acids long. As DNA, the CDR3 is TGTGCCAGCAGCCAAGATAGCAGGGAGAACACTGAAGCTTTCTTT. This sequence encodes CASSQDSRENTEAFF.

This clone was found once. The chain uses TRBV12-3 or TRBV12-4 and TRBJ2-1, with 11 bases matching TRBD2. V shed 4 bases, J shed 10 bases, and the junction held 0 bases outside the gene matches. The CDR3 runs 12 residues. CDR3 DNA sequence: TGTGCCAGCAGTTCTAGCGGGAGGGAGCAGTTCTTC. Translating it yields CASSSSGREQFF.

In its sample, this clone was seen a few times. The chain carries TRBV7-8 and TRBJ1-2, with TRBD1 identical over 12 bases. V shed 4 bases and J 6 bases; nucleotides not matched to a gene: 6. This CDR3 region has 15 residues. The germline gives CDR1 SGHVS, CDR2 FQNEAQ. CDR3 in DNA: TGTGCCAGCAGCTCCCCGGGACAGGGGGCTGATGGCTACACCTTC. Translating it yields CASSSPGQGADGYTF.

V is TRBV7-9 and J is TRBJ1-4; a weak D match, TRBD1 (6 bases). The CDR3 is 15 amino acids. Germline loops: CDR1 SEHNR, CDR2 FQNEAQ (reference sequence). The V gene lost 3 bases and the J gene lost 2 bases, with 10 bases spanning the gap. The DNA for the CDR3 is TGTGCCAGCAGCTTTACAGGGTCGACTAATGAAAAACTGTTTTTT. Translation: CASSFTGSTNEKLFF.

The chain recombines TRBV7-9 with TRBJ2-1, with D perhaps matching TRBD2 (5 bases). Trimming stripped 0 bases from V and 8 bases from J, with 17 bases between. The CDR3 extends over 16 amino acids. The germline gives CDR1 SEHNR, CDR2 FQNEAQ (reference sequence). CDR3 in amino acids: CASSLARLAPIDEQFF. CDR3 nucleotide sequence: TGTGCCAGCAGCTTAGCGCGGCTAGCCCCAATAGATGAGCAGTTCTTC.

Details on this clone: No DNA is shown, since the ends of the CDR3 on it are uncertain; the CDR3 is the one TCRdb lists. The chain employs TRBV6-6 and TRBJ1-6; TRBD1 is the table's D call, not checked against the DNA. The CDR3 sequence runs 24 residues, both termini included. Germline-derived CDR1 and CDR2 are MNHNY and SVGAGI (reference sequence). CDR3: CASSRQGLNSPLHFGNGVNSPLHF.

V is TRBV4-1 and J is TRBJ1-2; perhaps TRBD1 as D (6 bases). Looked up from germline, CDR1 is MGHRA and CDR2 is YSYEKL. V lost 3 bases and J lost 5, with 16 bases in between. This CDR3 comprises 15 residues. This CDR3 reads CASSQERQDFYGYTF. The CDR3 coding sequence is TGCGCCAGCAGCCAGGAGAGACAGGACTTTTATGGCTACACCTTC.

This chain uses TRBV6-1 with TRBJ2-7, with D possibly being TRBD2 (5 bases). Trimming pared 1 base from V and 4 bases from J, leaving 8 bases between. The CDR3 spans 13 residues. Germline CDR1 reads MNHNS; CDR2 reads SASEGT. The CDR3 here is CASSEGLAYEQYF. In nucleotides, the CDR3 is TGTGCCAGCAGTGAAGGGCTAGCTTACGAGCAGTACTTC.

This chain joins TRBV10-3 and TRBJ1-2; D gene unclear. V was trimmed by 4 bases and J by 8 bases, leaving 14 bases between them. Germline V lookup: CDR1 ENHRY, CDR2 SYGVKD. This CDR3 has 13 amino acids. CDR3: CAISGSSGRGYTF. For the CDR3, the DNA is TGTGCCATCAGTGGGAGTTCTGGCCGAGGCTACACCTTC.

The chain couples TRBV5-4 to TRBJ1-2; D remains unclear. Germline values: CDR1 SGHNT, CDR2 YYREEE (reference sequence). The CDR3 covers 14 residues. V was clipped by 3 bases and J by 0 bases, with 9 bases between them. The CDR3 protein is CASSSRDPNYGYTF. In nucleotides, the CDR3 is TGTGCCAGCAGCTCCCGAGATCCTAACTATGGCTACACCTTC.

The rearrangement uses TRBV19 and TRBJ2-1; D remains unclear. The CDR3 covers 14 residues. In germline, CDR1 is LNHDA, CDR2 SQIVND (reference sequence). Trimming removed 6 bases at V and 3 bases at J, with 12 bases between. The CDR3 DNA sequence: TGTGCCAGTAGAAATAGGCCAAGCTACAATGAGCAGTTCTTC. Amino acid sequence: CASRNRPSYNEQFF.

CDR3 loop: CASSLTGTSGRAGTDTQYF. Here the CDR3 DNA reads TGCGCCAGCAGCTTAACCGGGACTAGCGGGAGGGCCGGCACAGATACGCAGTATTTT. J is TRBJ2-3 and V is TRBV5-1; TRBD2 matches at 16 bases. The junction had 7 bases not matched to a gene; V was cut back by 2 bases and J by 1 base. This CDR3 spans 19 amino acids. CDR1 and CDR2 from the germline V gene are SGHRS and YFSETQ.

The chain joins TRBV19 to TRBJ2-7; D perhaps matches TRBD1 (6 bases). The CDR3 runs 14 residues. Germline V lookup: CDR1 LNHDA, CDR2 SQIVND (reference sequence). V was trimmed by 4 bases and J by 2 bases, leaving 12 bases between them. The CDR3 nucleotides are TGTGCCAGTAGTAGGGACATCGGACCCTACGAGCAGTACTTC. It codes for CASSRDIGPYEQYF.

This chain links TRBV7-2 with TRBJ2-1; D is possibly TRBD1 or TRBD2 (5 bases each). CDR3 length equals 15 residues. The V end lost 5 bases, the J end lost 4 bases, and 15 bases lay between the germline ends. Germline CDR1 and CDR2: SGHTA and FQGNSA. CDR3 DNA: TGTGCCAGCAGCCTTCGGGGACGAGTATACAATGAGCAGTTCTTC. Translated, it gives CASSLRGRVYNEQFF.

The chain employs TRBV5-6 and TRBJ2-3, with a possible D match to TRBD2 (6 bases). Germline CDR1 reads SGHDT; CDR2 reads YYEEEE. The length of the CDR3 is 16 residues. Trimming left V 0 bases short and J 4 bases short, with 15 bases between. This CDR3 reads CASSLEGGRPPDTQYF. The CDR3 DNA sequence: TGTGCCAGCAGCTTGGAAGGTGGGAGGCCCCCAGATACGCAGTATTTT.

V is TRBV3-1 (or the pseudogene TRBV3-2) and J is TRBJ2-6; D unclear. V lost 1 base and J 1 base, leaving 11 bases between the germline ends. This CDR3 has 17 amino acids. The germline V gene encodes CDR1 LGHDT and CDR2 YNNKEL (reference sequence). CDR3 sequence: CASSQVFSVSGANVLTF. CDR3 coding DNA: TGTGCCAGCAGCCAAGTATTTTCGGTTTCTGGGGCCAACGTCCTGACTTTC.

The chain is built from TRBV10-3 and TRBJ2-3; 9 bases fit TRBD2. CDR3 length: 14 residues. Germline CDR1 reads ENHRY; CDR2 reads SYGVKD. The junction had 6 bases not matched to a gene; V was cut back by 5 bases and J by 6 bases. Here the CDR3 reads CAISQLAGTDTQYF. CDR3 bases: TGTGCCATCAGTCAGCTAGCGGGGACGGATACGCAGTATTTT.

The chain carries TRBV10-3 and TRBJ2-7, with D unclear. The CDR3 extends over 13 amino acids. Looked up from germline, CDR1 is ENHRY and CDR2 is SYGVKD. Trimming stripped 0 bases from V and 6 bases from J, with 9 bases between. This CDR3 reads CAISESASAEQYF. The CDR3 region has the DNA TGTGCCATCAGTGAGTCGGCGTCGGCCGAGCAGTACTTC.

This clone came up once. The V and J genes are TRBV12-3 or TRBV12-4 and TRBJ2-7, with D hard to call. Trimming removed 8 bases from V and 3 bases from J, with 11 bases in between. This CDR3 has 12 residues. The CDR3 bases are TGTGCCAGCTCCCCAACCGACTACGAGCAGTACTTC. Its protein product is CASSPTDYEQYF.

This rearrangement joins TRBV5-1 to TRBJ2-1; 15 nucleotides agree with TRBD2. This CDR3 comprises 14 residues. J was trimmed by 8 bases and V by 5 bases; bases with no gene match: 2. Germline assignment: CDR1 SGHRS and CDR2 YFSETQ. CDR3 protein: CASRGTSGRHEQFF. CDR3 DNA sequence: TGCGCCAGCAGAGGGACTAGCGGGAGGCATGAGCAGTTCTTC.

The V call is TRBV7-2, the J call TRBJ2-3, with 8 bases matching TRBD2. Unmatched junction bases numbered 8, after V lost 7 bases and J lost 2 bases. The CDR3 covers 15 residues. Germline V gene sequence: CDR1 SGHTA, CDR2 FQGNSA. CDR3 DNA sequence: TGTGCCAGCACCCCGGGAGGGGCCCCCACAGATACGCAGTATTTT. Translation: CASTPGGAPTDTQYF.

This clone was detected once. V gene TRBV4-2 combines with J gene TRBJ2-4; the D call may be TRBD1 or TRBD2 (5 bases each). CDR1 and CDR2 (germline): LGHNA, YNFKEQ. Trimming cost V 0 bases and J 0 bases, with 18 bases left between them. This CDR3 is built from 19 residues. The CDR3, as DNA: TGTGCCAGCAGCCAAGATTATGGGGGAGCGGATTTAGCCAAAAACATTCAGTACTTC. It translates to CASSQDYGGADLAKNIQYF.

This clone was picked up one time. This chain connects TRBV6-5 to TRBJ2-2; 11 positions match TRBD1. From germline, CDR1 is MNHEY and CDR2 SVGAGI. The trim removed 4 bases at V and 4 bases at J, leaving 5 bases unmatched. The CDR3 runs to 16 residues. The CDR3 bases are TGTGCCAGCAGTTTGGCCGGGACAGGGGGCACCGGGGAGCTGTTTTTT. Amino acids: CASSLAGTGGTGELFF.

This chain connects TRBV30 to TRBJ2-2, with 9 bases lining up with TRBD2. Germline V CDR1 and CDR2: GTSNPN, SVGIG (reference sequence). The CDR3 totals 15 residues. Trimming took 1 base from V and 4 from J; bases not matched to a gene: 4. The CDR3 bases are TGTGCCTGGAGTGCCACGGGACTAGCCACCGGGGAGCTGTTTTTT. Its protein product is CAWSATGLATGELFF. Full variable domain (rest looked up from reference TRBV30 and TRBJ2-2): SQTIHQWPATLVQPVGSPLSLECTVEGTSNPNLYWYRQAAGRGLQLLFYSVGIGQISSEVPQNLSASRPQDRQFILSSKKLLLSDSGFYLCAWSATGLATGELFFGEGSRLTVL.

The chain joins TRBV5-6 to TRBJ2-7; D remains unclear. The CDR3 loop spans 15 amino acids. Trimming shortened V by 4 bases and J by 0 bases, and 14 bases separated the two germline ends. CDR1 and CDR2 from the germline V gene are SGHDT and YYEEEE. CDR3 coding DNA: TGTGCCAGCAGCGATGACAAGAGGAACTCCTACGAGCAGTACTTC. Amino acid sequence: CASSDDKRNSYEQYF.

The chain joins TRBV6-5 to TRBJ1-4, with D unclear. CDR1 and CDR2 from the germline V gene are MNHEY and SVGAGI. The CDR3 contains 12 residues. The V end was cut by 5 bases, the J end by 7 bases, with 8 bases between. CDR3 protein: CASSMAGEKLFF. The CDR3 DNA sequence: TGTGCCAGCAGTATGGCCGGTGAAAAACTGTTTTTT.

The gene calls are TRBV12-3 or TRBV12-4 and TRBJ1-2; 8 bases are a match to TRBD1. The CDR3 loop spans 10 amino acids. Trimming took 7 bases from V and 10 from J; bases not matched to a gene: 2. DNA of the CDR3: TGTGCCAGCATGGGACAGGCCTACACCTTC. Its translation is CASMGQAYTF.

The V gene is TRBV10-3, the J gene TRBJ1-6, with no clear D. V was shortened by 6 bases and J by 3 bases, with 12 bases between the two germline ends. Germline values: CDR1 ENHRY, CDR2 SYGVKD. CDR3 size: 15 residues. CDR3 nucleotide sequence: TGTGCCATCAGCGGAAGGACTGACTATAATTCACCCCTCCACTTT. Its translation: CAISGRTDYNSPLHF.

This rearrangement joins TRBV18 to TRBJ1-3; D perhaps matches TRBD1 (6 bases). Germline loops: CDR1 KGHSH, CDR2 LQKENI. Trimming took 4 bases from V and 0 from J, leaving 10 bases between them. This CDR3 comprises 15 residues. DNA of the CDR3: TGTGCCAGCTCACTTACAGGGCTCTCTGGAAACACCATATATTTT. Its translation: CASSLTGLSGNTIYF.

This clone was counted once. The CDR3 nucleotides read TGTGCCAGCAGAACCACAGATACGCAGTATTTT. It codes for CASRTTDTQYF. This chain uses TRBV6-5 with TRBJ2-3; D unclear. The CDR3 is 11 residues long. Germline assignment: CDR1 MNHEY and CDR2 SVGAGI. V lost 6 bases to trimming and J lost 2 bases, with 3 bases between them.